The present T cell receptor beta chain was sequenced within a study of blood T cell repertoires in COVID-19 (dated by TCRdb to about 2020). Background for the entire study: The collaborator samples originated in the United States, Italy and Spain and spanned the acute and convalescent phases of COVID-19. The material from the prospective study consisted of cDNA or gDNA derived from T cells, B-cell-depleted T cells, or PBMCs. Deeply sampled blood TCRbeta repertoires from subjects exposed to, actively infected with, or recovered from COVID-19 were included in the dataset. A freely available public database, intended as a resource for researchers studying the immune response to SARS-CoV-2, is where the repertoires were released. Samples were obtained from the ongoing ImmuneRACE study (first 160 participants) and from some 1,300 subjects provided by 6 global collaborators. A de-identified subject ID, COVID-19 status, age in years and sex were almost always included in the sample metadata. Where available, HLA class I and class II types were obtained from metadata supplied by the sample provider rather than from assay-based typing.

Taken from the germline V gene, the CDR1 and CDR2 loops are MNHEY and SVGAGI. The CDR3 runs 14 residues from the cysteine to the phenylalanine. CDR3 DNA only is kept here, 42 bases in frame from base 1. Trimming at the junction amounts to 9 bases on V and 4 bases on J, and the germline ends lie 18 bases apart. In Seattle, one collaborating source enrolled patients while the infection was active and tracked those patients longitudinally over the course of disease. Collaborating institutions collected whole blood in K2EDTA tubes following their own protocols. For TCRbeta analysis, collaborator samples were shipped as frozen whole blood, as isolated PBMCs, or as DNA extracted from either sample type. Paper-wide results and their limitations: Clinical and demographic metadata were provided uncurated, with the amount varying by source and participant.

The immunoSEQ Assay, a bias-controlled multiplex PCR, was used to amplify TCRbeta CDR3 regions from genomic DNA. Processing in the source paper ran as follows. Within the assay, amplification of reference gene primers was used to estimate how many nucleated cells each sample contained. To quantify the absolute abundance of each unique TCRbeta CDR3 rearrangement, sequence reads were collapsed and filtered. Productive Simpson clonality was computed per sample as the square root of Simpson's diversity index over productive rearrangements. TCRdb's version of the immuneACCESS table is confined to in-frame rearrangements and falls short of the full clone set. An unresolved V gene accounts for under half of the shortfall where checked; the remainder is of unknown origin. For V, J and clone size, that table is used; D and trimming come from the DNA. This sample gives around 310,000 clones in total; approximately 92% of them show up just once. 6.5% to 8% of the sample goes to the ten largest clones.

With respect to this clone: The target of this receptor is not known. Per-base quality was not reported, and no clone a single base away is much larger than it.

Sequencing was performed on peripheral blood. The sequence came from a woman in her thirties with COVID-19, enrolled during active disease. Recombination connected TRBV6-5 to TRBJ1-1; the best D guess is TRBD1, with 5 bases matching. For the CDR3, the sequence is CASWREGRGTEAFF. Here is the DNA: TGTGCCAGTTGGAGGGAGGGGAGGGGCACTGAAGCTTTCTTT.